The TCR beta chain described here comes from a study of blood T cell repertoires in COVID-19. Study-wide context: The United States, Italy and Spain supplied acute and convalescent COVID-19 samples. Sample material is recorded as cDNA or gDNA derived from T cells, B-cell-depleted T cells, or PBMCs.

The CDR3 runs 15 residues. Trimming took 0 bases from V and 7 from J; bases not matched to a gene: 7. The germline V gene has CDR1 SEHNR and CDR2 FQNEAQ (reference sequence). In the original analysis: By means of reference gene primer amplification, nucleated cell counts were estimated. Here immunoSEQ multiplex PCR was the method, and the copy in TCRdb shows in-frame clones only, minus some. Clonal size and the V and J genes are those of that table, whereas D and trimming came from the DNA. Of 97,000 or so clones in the sample, about 85% were seen once. Sequencing was done on a sample of peripheral blood. The TCR originated in a man aged 50 to 59 with active COVID-19. V and J are TRBV7-9 and TRBJ2-5; the match to TRBD2 covers 8 bases. CDR3 sequence reads: CASSLARGGEGTQYF. DNA for the CDR3: TGTGCCAGCAGCTTAGCCCGGGGGGGCGAGGGGACCCAGTACTTC.